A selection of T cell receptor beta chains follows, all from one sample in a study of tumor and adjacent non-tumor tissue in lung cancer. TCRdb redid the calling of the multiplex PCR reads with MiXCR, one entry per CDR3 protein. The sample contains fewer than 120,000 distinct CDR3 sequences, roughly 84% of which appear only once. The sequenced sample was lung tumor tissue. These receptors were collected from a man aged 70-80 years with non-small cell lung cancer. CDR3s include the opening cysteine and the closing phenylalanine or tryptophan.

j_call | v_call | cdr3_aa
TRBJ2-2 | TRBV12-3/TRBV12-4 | CASSFSLGLAPGELLF
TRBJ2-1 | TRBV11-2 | CASSSVGTGNINELFF
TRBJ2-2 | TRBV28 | CGSSLKGSNTGEPFF
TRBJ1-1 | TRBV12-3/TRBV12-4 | CVSKGWDTEAFF
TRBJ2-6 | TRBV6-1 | CASNTGSEANVLTF
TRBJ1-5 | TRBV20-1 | CSARDGLQNPPQHF
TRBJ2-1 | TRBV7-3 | CASSLNPPGLAGGGSYNEQFF
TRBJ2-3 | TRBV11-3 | CANSLEVVGVDMQYF
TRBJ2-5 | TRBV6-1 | CSSSNQGRDLGSETQYF
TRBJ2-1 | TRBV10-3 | CAIRRAGQRYNQQFF
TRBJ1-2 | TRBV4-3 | CASSRGQGNCGYTF